This T cell receptor beta chain was obtained from a study of T cell changes during pregnancy in multiple sclerosis. The V gene's germline CDR1 is LGHNT and CDR2 FRNRAP. The trim removed 3 bases at V and 4 bases at J, leaving 8 bases unmatched. CDR3 length: 16 amino acids. Assay used: immunoSEQ multiplex PCR; TCRdb lists only in-frame clones, some missing. The sample lists just under 50,000 clones; roughly 94% were seen once. The J gene is TRBJ2-3, the V gene TRBV12-5; TRBD2 aligns across 9 bases. The source material was CD4+ T cells from peripheral blood mononuclear cells, sampled in the third trimester of pregnancy. This TCR derives from a female donor with multiple sclerosis, enrolled in a pregnancy study. The CDR3 DNA follows: TGTGCTAGTGGTTTTGGTGCGGGGGGGCCCCCAGATACGCAGTATTTT. This encodes CASGFGAGGPPDTQYF. Looking up the rest from reference TRBV12-5 and TRBJ2-3 gives the full variable domain: DARVTQTPRHKVTEMGQEVTMRCQPILGHNTVFWYRQTMMQGLELLAYFRNRAPLDDSGMPKDRFSAEMPDATLATLKIQPSEPRDSAVYFCASGFGAGGPPDTQYFGPGTRLTVL.